Detailed here is one T cell receptor beta chain. This clonotype showed up many times. No cognate antigen has been identified for it. No base quality information exists; no much larger clone differs at one position. This sample was taken from a study of regulatory T cells in long-lasting Graves disease (dated by TCRdb to 2020 to 2023). For context, the study as a whole: In the newly diagnosed Graves' disease group, patients had been taking antithyroid drugs for less than 3 months. This study used TCR sequencing and RNA sequencing of peripheral blood to compare persistent Graves' disease patients against newly diagnosed Graves' disease patients. The study was conducted in China and was registered as a clinical trial. A total of roughly 35 samples underwent TCR sequencing, from roughly 13 patients with persistent Graves' disease and 20 or so patients with newly diagnosed Graves' disease.

Library creation used multiplex PCR. Sequenced on an Illumina HiSeq 4000. iRepertoire HTBI primers and Arm-PCR amplification of CDR3 regions were used to construct TCR beta libraries. Before sequencing, the PCR products went through gel purification. The published analysis was carried out like this. Gene usage analysis of CDR3 amino acid clonotypes used the 62 TRBV and about 14 TRBJ segments found across samples. COPE and FqMerger were used to merge filtered high-quality paired reads into contigs. BLAST was used to align contigs to the IMGT TRBV, TRBD and TRBJ reference genes, and CDR3 was defined following IMGT. Clonotypes above 0.1% frequency were classified as highly expanded clones. Shannon entropy was used to measure repertoire diversity, and the Gini coefficient was used to measure V-J evenness. Clonotypes shared by more than one individual were considered public. TCRdb reprocessed the public reads (quality trimming at Q25 with fastp, clone calling with MiXCR) and kept in-frame beta chains. Records with the same CDR3 protein are collapsed into one entry carrying the most frequent genes and DNA. TCRdb assigned the V and J calls; the authors' analysis was not used. Counted in this sample were about 470,000 distinct CDR3 sequences; under 20% of them appeared once. The ten largest clones take up 12% of the sample.

Taken with the paper, the label for time point translates to: newly diagnosed GD, antithyroid drugs for less than 3 months. RNA was extracted from PBMCs in TRIzol for both TCR sequencing and RNA sequencing. The diagnosis of Graves' disease followed American Thyroid Association guidelines. The patients came from an endocrinology department in Xi'an, China. From each patient, approximately 10 milliliters of peripheral blood was collected into an EDTA anticoagulant tube. Ficoll Paque Plus density gradient separation was used to isolate PBMCs, and no additional T cell sorting was done. An Agilent 2100 Bioanalyzer and agarose gel were used to check RNA quality, while a NanoDrop 2000 measured RNA concentration. General conclusions and limits of the study: Sequencing and analysis were limited to the TCR beta chain. More public clonotypes were shared among persistent patients (roughly 2,700) than among newly diagnosed patients (more than 950). The small sample size was acknowledged by the authors as a limitation that may reduce accuracy. Only peripheral blood was studied, because thyroid tissue, the primary lesion, was inaccessible. Compared with newly diagnosed patients, patients with persistent Graves' disease had lower TCR Shannon entropy and fewer highly expanded clones, which suggests clonal expansion. Persistent disease showed preferential use of TRBV28, TRBJ1-2 and TRBJ2-5, whereas newly diagnosed disease favored TRBV20-1 and TRBJ2-1.

The CDR3 starts with the cysteine, ends with the phenylalanine, and has 13 residues. Only CDR3 DNA remains: 39 bases, in frame from the first base. V is cut by 1 base and J by 8 bases, and the space between the germline ends is 9 bases. CDR1 and CDR2 are drawn from the germline V gene: KGHSH, LQKENI. In addition, the sample was reused for a study of T cells in Graves' hyperthyroidism and ophthalmopathy. The second paper states: Stable Graves' hyperthyroidism was defined as the absence of progression to ophthalmopathy over 18 months of follow-up. Hyperthyroidism patients were aged 18 to 65 years and newly diagnosed, with disease duration of less than 2 months. The study excluded patients with uncontrolled infections, other autoimmune diseases, pregnancy or lactation. Diagnoses were established on the basis of clinical symptoms, serum thyroxine and TRAb, thyroid ultrasound, and orbital computed tomography. For the first round of RT-PCR on the TCR CDR3, the HTBI primer set was used together with the Qiagen OneStep RT-PCR kit. Most expanded thyroid clonotypes (frequency above 0.001) were also detected in blood, a finding suggesting that blood repertoires may reflect thyroid immune responses. A model built on a 13 V-J signature distinguished ophthalmopathy from stable hyperthyroidism, reaching roughly 88% sensitivity and about 81% specificity in cross-validation and 80%/75% in testing. In validation, progression to ophthalmopathy was predicted by the model with around 70% sensitivity and 72.22% specificity, a median of roughly 6.4 months before onset. To identify TCR V-J signatures that set the groups apart, the researchers used a discovery cohort of 90 to 100 patients, made up of roughly 45 with Graves' ophthalmopathy and 55 to 65 with stable Graves' hyperthyroidism. Prospective prediction of ophthalmopathy was tested in an independent validation cohort of approximately 19 hyperthyroidism patients and 15 to 17 patients who later progressed to ophthalmopathy. The roughly 100 discovery patients were randomly divided into training and test sets at a 7:3 ratio. In addition, the study compared T-cell repertoires in thyroid tissue and in blood from roughly 6 Graves' hyperthyroidism patients. After sampling, hyperthyroidism patients received methimazole starting at 30 mg daily, and ophthalmopathy patients received high-dose intravenous methylprednisolone. The libraries were constructed in a second round of multiplex PCR and then size-selected and purified. Sequencing of the libraries was done on an Illumina HiSeq2000 using paired-end 100 bp reads. SOAPnuke was used to process the raw data, with reads discarded if the reads contained adapters or uncalled bases, had a mean Phred below 15, or lacked an exact constant-primer or identifier match. High-quality paired reads were merged using COPE v1.2.5, and each unique nucleotide sequence was defined as a clonotype. MiTCR v1.1 was used to align clonotypes to the IMGT TRBV, TRBD and TRBJ reference segments. The analysis was restricted to V-J combinations with a frequency above 0.0001, which together covered roughly 99% of the repertoires. The TCS score was defined as the ratio of F50 (clonal expansion) to E x V (chaos), calculated using BLOSUM62-based TCRdist between CDR3 peptides within each V-J. Welch's t-statistics and random forest reduced several hundred V-J features to roughly 13, which were used in a naive Bayes classifier (R e1071). No statistical method was used to set the sample size in advance, and investigators knew the group allocation. According to the paper, TCR Vbeta CDR3 sequencing was carried out on 135 peripheral blood samples, which came from 40 to 45 ophthalmopathy, approximately 72 hyperthyroidism and around 17 progressor patients.

The clonotype was recovered from a man aged 35 to 55 with Graves disease. Donor details come from another sample of the same person, matched by shared clones. The chain employs TRBV18 and TRBJ2-1; the D gene is perhaps TRBD1 or TRBD2, as each covers 5 bases. The sample was peripheral blood mononuclear cells (PBMCs), taken at new diagnosis, from a patient treated with antithyroid drugs. The DNA sequence is given as TGTGCCAGCTCACCACGGGGGATTGATGAGCAGTTCTTC. Protein translation: CASSPRGIDEQFF.